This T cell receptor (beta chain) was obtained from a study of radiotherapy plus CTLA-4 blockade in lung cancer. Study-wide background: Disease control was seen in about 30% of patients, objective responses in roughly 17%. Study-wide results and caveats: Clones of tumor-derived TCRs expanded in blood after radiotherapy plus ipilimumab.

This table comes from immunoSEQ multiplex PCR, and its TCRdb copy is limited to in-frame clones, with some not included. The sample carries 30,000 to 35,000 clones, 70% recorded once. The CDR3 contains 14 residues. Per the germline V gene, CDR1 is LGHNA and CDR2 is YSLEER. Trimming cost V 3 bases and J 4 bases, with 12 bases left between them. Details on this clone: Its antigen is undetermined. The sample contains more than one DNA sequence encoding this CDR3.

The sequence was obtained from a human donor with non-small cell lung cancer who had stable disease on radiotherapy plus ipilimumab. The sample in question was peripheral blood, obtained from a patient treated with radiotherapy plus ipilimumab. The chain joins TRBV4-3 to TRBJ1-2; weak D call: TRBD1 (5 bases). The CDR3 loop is CASSQRGGGYGYTF. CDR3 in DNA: TGCGCCAGCAGCCAGAGGGGAGGCGGCTATGGCTACACCTTC.